What follows is one T cell receptor (beta chain) and its context. Its cognate antigen has yet to be identified. No base quality values were provided; no much bigger clone lies one nucleotide off. Using the deep immunoSEQ assay, multiplex PCR amplified TCR CDR3 regions from genomic DNA. For each cell subset, the extracted genomic DNA was distributed evenly across all wells of several immunoSEQ 96-well plates, and each plate served as one replicate. For sorted subsets, roughly 0.2 ug genomic DNA, equal to some 28,000 T cell genomes, was loaded into each replicate PCR. The purified libraries were quantified using a Qubit 3.0 fluorometer, sized with a Bioanalyzer 2100, and then quantified again using the KAPA Library Quantification kit. Every immunoSEQ 96-well plate was sequenced on a dedicated single-read 150-cycle Illumina NextSeq 550 flow cell. The original methods were these. Because the immunoSEQ output included only junctional sequences and no quality scores, the filtering could not be the same as the filtering used for full-length reads. Sequences were annotated with PyIR, a Python wrapper for IgBLAST v1.9, using IMGT germline references to assign V/J genes and CDR3. Reads were removed for weak V/J assignments (E-value above 1e-6), missing CDR3, stop codons, out-of-frame junctions, or ambiguous translated residues. V3J clonotypes were defined as sequences sharing the same inferred V gene, J gene, and CDR3 amino acid sequence. Percentage overlap between repertoires was calculated by dividing the number of shared unique clonotypes by the size of the smaller repertoire. RTK rarefaction, the Chao1 estimator, and Recon v2.1 estimates of unobserved clonotypes were used to assess repertoire richness. Generation probabilities were computed with OLGA for all TCRbeta clonotypes obtained by the gDNA method from a handful of donors. The clones in this table, taken by TCRdb from immuneACCESS, are in-frame only. Not every clone is retained; where verified, under half of the shortfall comes from an unresolved V gene, and the cause of the rest is unknown. The DNA was the basis for D and trimming; V, J and clone size are from that table. Present in this sample are 550,000 to 750,000 clones, nearly 97% of which were seen just once. Jointly, the top ten make up 0.09% to 0.13% of the sample.

These data come from a study of shared clonotypes between healthy human individuals (dated by TCRdb to about 2020). Notes on the research overall: The cohort comprised a couple of women and a few men aged 18 to 49 years. Per donor, three plates each were used for CD4 naive and CD4 memory, two for CD8 naive, and one for CD8 memory. Blood TCR repertoires of about five healthy adults were deeply sequenced to estimate repertoire size and the extent of clonotype sharing between individuals. Different laboratories and diverse techniques were used to prepare libraries and sequence TCR repertoires, to increase sequencing depth and limit assay-specific biases. Leukapheresis yielded between about 0.85 and 10 billion PBMCs per donor.

The full study reports these points: Compared with non-shared clonotypes, the clonotypes found in all four sorted-subset donors had higher generation probabilities. Rarefaction of sorted-subset datasets indicated incomplete sequencing despite the large sequencing depth. Sharing across a few donors was observed for 5% to 6.5% of naive CD4, under 4% of naive CD8, 2% to 2.5% of memory CD4, and around 0.44% of memory CD8 clonotypes. Naive subsets generally had larger estimated clonotype richness than memory subsets did. Pairwise subsampling indicated that sequencing depth was expected to affect the degree of clonotype sharing among donors. The genetic and exposure-history diversity represented was limited by the small number of donors. Only blood was sampled, and tissue TCR repertoires likely differ from those in blood.

The germline V gene gives CDR1 as SGHTA and CDR2 as FQGNSA. V has 5 bases trimmed and J has 4 bases trimmed; junction bases matching no gene number 5. Its CDR3 holds 15 amino acids, cysteine through phenylalanine. The kept DNA is CDR3 alone, 45 bases in frame from the first base. For the CD8 naive samples, CD45RO-negative cells were positively selected for CCR7, yielding a CD45RA+CCR7+ population from which TemRA cells were excluded. Healthy HIV-negative adults with no recently reported acute infections or vaccinations were included as donors. All donors were Caucasian adults living in Nashville, Tennessee, USA. Blood was obtained by leukapheresis, after which PBMCs were separated by Ficoll-Histopaque density gradient centrifugation and cryopreserved in liquid nitrogen vapor phase. Analytical flow cytometry was used to check the purity and quantity of every magnetically sorted T cell population. Genomic DNA was isolated from every sorted fraction and measured by UV absorbance on a Nanodrop 2000c.

This sequence uses TRBV7-2 and TRBJ2-5, and 12 junctional nucleotides match TRBD2. This receptor was identified in a woman aged 25-40 years in good health. Sequenced sample: naive CD8+ T cells sorted from blood. Reading the label with the study, this specimen's cell subset or site is: CD45RA+CCR7+. The CDR3 protein sequence reads: CASSRGTSGLETQYF. The bases read TGTGCCAGCAGCAGAGGGACTAGCGGGTTAGAGACCCAGTACTTC.